This T cell receptor beta chain was sequenced during a study of CD8+ T cells in alopecia areata. Whole-study findings and limits: Among the top 100, expanded CD8+ clones, as well as scalp clonality, were significantly decreased by tofacitinib. A great number of expanded lesional clones endured in scalp and blood during tofacitinib.

Extracted RNA was reverse transcribed, and the resulting cDNA served as sequencing template. Sequencing used immunoSEQ multiplex PCR; TCRdb keeps in-frame clones, though not all of them. This sample has 200,000 or so clones, with over 45% found just once. Treatment indicated: oral pan-JAK inhibitor, 5-10 mg twice daily. Individuals with alopecia areata gave both lesional scalp punch biopsies and peripheral blood for collection. Both CD4+ and CD8+ T cells were separated by sorting PBMCs. Germline V gives CDR1 SGHRS, CDR2 YFSETQ. The V and J ends lost 4 bases and 4 bases, in that order; junction bases with no gene match: 14. There are 17 residues in the CDR3. With respect to this clone: Its antigen is undetermined.

The sequence was collected from a human donor with alopecia areata. This chain joins TRBV5-1 and TRBJ1-1; 9 positions agree with TRBD1. The source material was CD4+ T cells sorted from blood, sampled at week 24, from a patient treated with tofacitinib. The CDR3 protein is CASSRGDWMTGGTEAFF. CDR3 DNA: TGCGCCAGCAGCCGAGGGGACTGGATGACAGGGGGCACTGAAGCTTTCTTT.